The 18 T cell receptor beta chains reported below all come from one sample, sequenced in a study of blood T cell repertoires in COVID-19. Clones were sequenced by immunoSEQ multiplex PCR, and TCRdb holds only the in-frame ones, with some missing. Among about 320,000 clones listed, 85% were seen once. What was sequenced was peripheral blood. These TCRs come from a human donor in a cohort sampled during active COVID-19.

The CDR3 sequence: CASSEEANGGDTQYF. The DNA for the CDR3 is TGTGCCAGCAGCGAGGAAGCCAACGGTGGAGATACGCAGTATTTT. This chain joins TRBV3-1 (or the pseudogene TRBV3-2) and TRBJ2-3; no clear D gene. The CDR3 spans 15 residues. The V and J ends lost 5 bases and 5 bases respectively, with 17 bases between them. Germline loops: CDR1 LGHDT, CDR2 YNNKEL (reference sequence).

This clone was detected only once. The rearrangement links TRBV6-5 to TRBJ1-5; 7 bases line up with TRBD1. Germline values: CDR1 MNHEY, CDR2 SVGAGI. The CDR3 loop spans 14 amino acids. The trim removed 7 bases at V and 7 bases at J, leaving 10 bases unmatched. CDR3 region: CASILTGELQPQHF. CDR3 DNA sequence: TGTGCCAGCATTTTAACAGGGGAACTGCAGCCCCAGCATTTT.

This chain connects TRBV3-1 (or the pseudogene TRBV3-2) to TRBJ1-6, with 9 bases fitting TRBD1. Germline assignment: CDR1 LGHDT and CDR2 YNNKEL (reference sequence). The V segment lost 5 bases and the J segment 10 bases; nucleotides outside the gene matches: 9. This CDR3 is built from 15 residues. CDR3 DNA sequence: TGTGCCAGCAGCAAAACCGGGACAGGGATGTCACCCCTCCACTTT. This sequence encodes CASSKTGTGMSPLHF.

CDR3 residues: CASSQGRAYEQYF. The CDR3 bases are TGTGCCAGCAGCCAAGGCAGGGCTTACGAGCAGTACTTC. V gene TRBV3-1 (or the pseudogene TRBV3-2) combines with J gene TRBJ2-7; TRBD1 is a possible D gene (5 bases). The CDR3 covers 13 residues. Germline CDR1 LGHDT, CDR2 YNNKEL (reference sequence). V shed 1 base and J shed 4 bases, with 8 bases lying between them.

This rearrangement joins TRBV3-1 (or the pseudogene TRBV3-2) to TRBJ2-3; D remains ambiguous. The CDR3 spans 13 residues. The ends were cut back, 3 bases at V and 3 bases at J, with 7 bases in the middle. The germline V gene has CDR1 LGHDT and CDR2 YNNKEL (reference sequence). The CDR3 loop reads CASSHLKTDTQYF. CDR3 DNA: TGTGCCAGCAGCCACCTAAAGACAGATACGCAGTATTTT.

This chain links TRBV30 with TRBJ1-3, with TRBD1 identical over 7 bases. CDR1 GTSNPN and CDR2 SVGIG come from the germline V gene (reference sequence). This CDR3 region has 15 residues. The trim removed 0 bases at V and 2 bases at J, leaving 4 bases unmatched. The CDR3 DNA is TGTGCCTGGAGTGTCGGGACAGCGACTGGAAACACCATATATTTT. It translates to CAWSVGTATGNTIYF.

The chain recombines TRBV19 with TRBJ2-5; 8 nucleotides align to TRBD1. The CDR3 spans 13 residues. CDR1 and CDR2 (germline): LNHDA, SQIVND (reference sequence). V was pared by 6 bases and J by 3 bases, with 3 bases of the junction left unmatched. The CDR3 nucleotides are TGTGCCAGTAGGGGGACAGGTGAAGAGACCCAGTACTTC. Translated, it gives CASRGTGEETQYF.

The gene calls are TRBV27 and TRBJ1-5; 7 bases fit TRBD1. CDR1 is MNHEY, CDR2 SMNVEV, per germline (reference sequence). The CDR3 is 17 residues long. Losses at the gene ends were 3 bases for V and 0 bases for J; bases not matched to a gene: 8. DNA for the CDR3: TGTGCCAGCAGTTTTGGAGGAGGGGGCAATAGCAATCAGCCCCAGCATTTT. Translated: CASSFGGGGNSNQPQHF.

This chain connects TRBV27 to TRBJ2-6, with D maybe TRBD2 (5 bases). The V end lost 6 bases, the J end lost 2 bases, and 8 bases lay between the germline ends. This CDR3 region has 14 residues. CDR1 and CDR2 from the germline V gene are MNHEY and SMNVEV (reference sequence). CDR3: CASRGLPGANVLTF. CDR3 DNA sequence: TGTGCCAGCAGAGGACTCCCTGGGGCCAACGTCCTGACTTTC.

A single count supports this clone. This sequence joins TRBV19 and TRBJ2-3, with TRBD1 as a possible D gene (6 bases). CDR3 length equals 15 residues. The V end lost 6 bases, the J end lost 0 bases, and 13 bases lay between the germline ends. Germline CDR1 reads LNHDA; CDR2 reads SQIVND (reference sequence). For the CDR3, the DNA is TGTGCCAGTAGCCCAGGGACAACCAGCACAGATACGCAGTATTTT. Its translation: CASSPGTTSTDTQYF.

The rearrangement joins TRBV30 to TRBJ1-1, with D possibly matching TRBD1 (5 bases). The germline CDR1 and CDR2 sequences are GTSNPN and SVGIG (reference sequence). The length of the CDR3 is 14 residues. Between the trimmed V and J ends, which lost 4 bases and 7 bases, there was a span of 19 bases. CDR3 sequence (DNA): TGTGCCTGGACCGTTACCCTGGGGCTCGATGAAGCTTTCTTT. Protein product: CAWTVTLGLDEAFF.

Regarding this clone: This same CDR3 is encoded by further DNA sequences in the sample. This chain uses TRBV27 with TRBJ2-2, with D maybe TRBD2 (7 bases). Per the germline V gene, CDR1 is MNHEY and CDR2 is SMNVEV (reference sequence). The CDR3 totals 15 residues. V was cut by 0 bases and J by 4 bases, with 9 bases left in between. For the CDR3, the DNA is TGTGCCAGCAGTTTATCGGGGGGGCTCACCGGGGAGCTGTTTTTT. This translates into CASSLSGGLTGELFF.

The V call is TRBV9, the J call TRBJ1-6, with D possibly being TRBD1 (6 bases). The germline V and J ends were trimmed by 6 bases and 4 bases, with 11 bases remaining between them. The CDR3 consists of 14 residues. From germline, CDR1 is SGDLS and CDR2 YYNGEE. CDR3 residues: CASTPGDYNSPLHF. CDR3 coding DNA: TGTGCCAGCACTCCAGGGGATTATAATTCACCCCTCCACTTT.

J is TRBJ2-2 and V is TRBV6-5, with TRBD1 as a possible D gene (5 bases). The germline V gene has CDR1 MNHEY and CDR2 SVGAGI. V dropped 6 bases and J dropped 0 bases, with 11 bases sitting between them. The CDR3 sequence is 15 residues long. The CDR3 is CASSRVGPNTGELFF. CDR3 sequence (DNA): TGTGCCAGCAGCCGGGTGGGGCCGAACACCGGGGAGCTGTTTTTT.

This clone has a single count. The chain is built from TRBV12-3 or TRBV12-4 and TRBJ1-1; D remains ambiguous. V was clipped by 5 bases and J by 5 bases, with 9 bases between them. The CDR3 covers 12 residues. The chain's CDR3 is CASSLQSTEAFF. In DNA form, the CDR3 reads TGTGCCAGCAGTCTACAGAGTACTGAAGCTTTCTTT.

The chain combines TRBV5-1 with TRBJ1-6, with D possibly TRBD1 on 5 matching bases. Trimming removed 9 bases at V and 0 bases at J, with 13 bases between. CDR3 length: 15 residues. CDR1 is SGHRS, CDR2 YFSETQ, per germline. The CDR3 here is CAIPGSYSYNSPLHF. In nucleotides, the CDR3 is TGCGCCATTCCAGGGTCTTACTCCTATAATTCACCCCTCCACTTT.

The rearrangement joins TRBV29-1 to TRBJ2-3; D possibly corresponds to TRBD1 (6 bases). Germline V gene lookup returns CDR1 SQVTM and CDR2 ANQGSEA. V shed 5 bases and J shed 0 bases, with 12 bases lying between them. The CDR3 is 14 residues long. The CDR3 is CSVLPDRSTDTQYF. CDR3 DNA: TGCAGCGTTCTCCCGGACAGAAGCACAGATACGCAGTATTTT.

V gene TRBV27 combines with J gene TRBJ2-2, with 7 bases matching TRBD1. The CDR3 consists of 18 residues. The V and J ends lost 0 bases and 5 bases, in that order; junction bases with no gene match: 12. CDR1 MNHEY and CDR2 SMNVEV come from the germline V gene (reference sequence). The CDR3: CASSLSQTGTAWTGELFF. CDR3 nucleotides: TGTGCCAGCAGTTTATCTCAGACAGGGACAGCTTGGACCGGGGAGCTGTTTTTT.